This T cell receptor beta chain was documented in a study of response to subunit inactivated influenza vaccine. TCRdb re-called the RT-PCR reads with MiXCR, one entry per CDR3 protein. The sample includes 150,000 to 200,000 distinct CDR3 sequences, about 12% seen only once; the top ten take about 31%. V was clipped by 3 bases and J by 7 bases; unmatched bases: 7. The CDR3 covers 15 residues. CDR1 is SEHNR and CDR2 is FQNEAQ in the germline V gene (reference sequence). This clonotype was detected only a few times. The same data also contributed to another study, on T cells expressing NK-cell markers. From that report: 5'RACE template switching with UMIs generated TCR beta cDNA. Expanded clones of NKG2C+ T cells had an unclear HCMV specificity.

This receptor was identified in a man aged 50 or older who received an inactivated influenza vaccine. The chain joins TRBV7-9 to TRBJ2-1, with 9 nucleotides matching TRBD1. Sequencing used CD8+ T cells sorted from PBMCs, obtained about 12 days after vaccination. CDR3 residues: CASSFVGTGMNEQFF. The CDR3, as DNA: TGTGCCAGCAGCTTTGTTGGGACAGGGATGAATGAGCAGTTCTTC.